The rows below give T cell receptor beta chains drawn from one sample of a study of shared clonotypes between healthy human individuals. The method was immunoSEQ multiplex PCR; TCRdb's version includes in-frame clones alone and lacks a portion of them. The table has over a million clones, 95% to 97% seen once. The specimen was naive CD4+ T cells sorted from blood. These receptors all come from a man in his thirties or forties in good health. CDR3s leave out the opening cysteine and the closing phenylalanine or tryptophan. The size entry is marked missing in some rows and otherwise reads once, few, many or a size class.

cdr3_aa | clone_size | v_call
ASSVTGGTVQF | once | TRBV2
ASSVEGTEAF | once | TRBV2
AWSQSQDRGFATNEKLF | . | TRBV30
ASSQESRGSYEQY | few | TRBV4-3
ASSFRTSGRYEQY | . | TRBV13
ASRLTGNNEQF | . | TRBV2
ASSLINYEQY | . | TRBV5-6
ASSVGLANDPTQY | . | TRBV9
ASSLNDGSETQY | once | TRBV7-9
ASSLAARGRTYEQY | . | TRBV5-6
ASSRQSYNEQF | . | TRBV14
ASRPSHGARGRYEQY | . | TRBV2
ASSPMDSTDTQY | . | TRBV18
ASSSSTKSSTDTQY | . | TRBV28
ASSPASGKGETQY | . | TRBV5-4
ASSLARDTTYF | once | TRBV7-7
ASSEAGGPFGELF | few | TRBV2
ASSLVSGQGTSKQY | . | TRBV7-9
ASSLVVGTSTNEKLF | . | TRBV7-9
ASKGTGVPNEKLF | . | TRBV6-5
ASSKGGTGRSDTQY | . | TRBV7-8
AKDVPLDREQY | . | TRBV19
ASSQDPSLRNQPQH | . | TRBV4-1
ASSPGIAEQETQY | . | TRBV18
SVESGQGAVAF | . | TRBV29-1
ASSEIHYEQY | . | TRBV25-1
ASSFQTGKNTEAF | . | TRBV6-4
ASRLDEAGFPQH | . | TRBV12-2
ASSLAAGGPNEQY | . | TRBV28
ASSLGGSQGNGGTGANVLT | . | TRBV18
ASSLDGGNQPQH | . | TRBV11-2
ASPRLAGYEQY | . | TRBV28
ASSIHSGALSQPQH | once | TRBV28
ASSLAGAGRQY | . | TRBV7-2
ASSILPSRSGDSSYEQY | . | TRBV19
ASSRLAGLIEQY | . | TRBV27
ASSMPSSTNTEAF | . | TRBV19
ASSPGLGRDYEQY | . | TRBV11-2
ASLTSGGYEQY | . | TRBV28
ASLTIMRGYTEAF | once | TRBV19
ASSTRQGDGYT | . | TRBV5-1
ASRRTSGRSEQETQY | few | TRBV10-1
ASSLGGAGNYNEQF | . | TRBV7-7
ASSLVQGLNNEQF | . | TRBV5-1
ASAESNQPQH | . | TRBV10-2
ASSFFRTVISGNTIY | . | TRBV7-9
ASSSGTGFTYEQY | . | TRBV5-1
ASSPSGRRYNEQF | once | TRBV7-8
ASRETGPYTGELF | . | TRBV27
ASSSAPGRYGYT | . | TRBV5-6
ASSLNSGVNEKLF | . | TRBV5-1
ASSVRPSGYGYT | . | TRBV9
ASKAENYGYT | . | TRBV2